This entry features one T cell receptor (beta chain) sequence. It lacks a known antigen. Per-base quality was not reported, and no clone a single base away is much larger than it. These data originate in a study of blood T cell repertoires in COVID-19 (dated by TCRdb to the early 2020s). About the investigation overall: Samples from collaborators originated in the United States, Italy and Spain and spanned both the acute and convalescent phases of COVID-19. The material from the prospective study consisted of cDNA or gDNA derived from T cells, B-cell-depleted T cells, or PBMCs. Subjects who had been exposed to COVID-19, were actively infected with it, or had recovered from it provided the deeply sampled blood TCRbeta repertoires that made up the dataset. The repertoires were released in a freely available public database intended as a resource for research on the immune response to SARS-CoV-2. The samples were drawn from the first 160 participants of the ongoing ImmuneRACE study and from some 1,300 subjects provided by 6 global collaborators. The sample metadata nearly always contained a de-identified subject ID, COVID-19 status, age in years and sex. Where available, HLA class I and class II types were obtained from metadata supplied by the sample provider rather than from assay-based typing.

TCRbeta CDR3 regions were amplified from genomic DNA by means of the immunoSEQ Assay, a bias-controlled multiplex PCR. On the study's bioinformatics: Nucleated cell counts per sample were estimated from amplification of reference gene primers within the assay. Sequence reads were collapsed and filtered to measure the absolute abundance of every unique TCRbeta CDR3 rearrangement. Productive Simpson clonality was computed per sample as the square root of Simpson's diversity index over productive rearrangements. Here the immuneACCESS table is served through TCRdb, limited to in-frame sequences with V and J called. Missing clones are a known gap in these copies; in checked studies unresolved V genes cover under half, and the rest lacks a known reason. V and J calls and clone size follow that table, whereas D and trimming were derived from the DNA. A total of 250,000 or so clones appear in this sample, about 88% of them only once. In total, the top ten clones hold more than 6.5% of the sample.

The CDR3 spans 15 residues, from the cysteine through the phenylalanine. Left in the record is the CDR3 DNA by itself, 45 bases read in frame from the first base. Trimming costs V 5 bases and J 5 bases, and their ends lie 18 bases apart. For CDR1 and CDR2, the germline V gene lists MNHEY and SVGAGI. Results the study describes overall, beyond this receptor: How much clinical and demographic metadata was included differed by source and by participant, and the metadata was provided uncurated.

Each collaborating institution followed its own protocols to collect whole blood in K2EDTA tubes. For TCRbeta analysis, collaborators shipped samples in one of three forms: frozen whole blood, isolated PBMCs, or DNA extracted from either of those sample types. Sequenced input: peripheral blood. The chain employs TRBV6-5 and TRBJ2-5; no D gene can be assigned with confidence. The source is a woman aged 70-85 years with active or convalescent COVID-19. The CDR3 in this case is CASSRSSPLRETQYF. The nucleotides are TGTGCCAGCAGTCGAAGTAGCCCTCTCCGGGAGACCCAGTACTTC.